This is a list of T cell receptor beta chains from one sample in a study of blood T cell repertoires in COVID-19. Clones were read by immunoSEQ multiplex PCR, and TCRdb kept only the in-frame ones, dropping some. The data hold approximately 180,000 clones, with 70% to 85% observed a single time. What was sequenced was PBMCs or T cells enriched from blood (not recorded which). These receptor sequences come from a middle-aged man who had recovered from COVID-19. The CDR3 runs from the conserved cysteine through the conserved F or W. The order of the fields is clone size, J gene, D gene, V gene, CDR3 protein, CDR3 DNA. D genes are given only for firm matches. Only part of the rows carry a size: once, few, many, or a class if the clone is expanded.

size: NA
J: TRBJ1-4
D: NA
V: TRBV2
CDR3: CASLGGNNEKLFF
DNA: TGTGCCAGCTTGGGGGGAAATAATGAAAAACTGTTTTTT

size: NA
J: TRBJ2-2
D: TRBD1
V: TRBV18
CDR3: CASSRGQANTGELFF
DNA: TGTGCCAGCTCACGAGGACAGGCGAACACCGGGGAGCTGTTTTTT

size: NA
J: TRBJ1-1
D: NA
V: TRBV10-3
CDR3: CAISESGGGGEAFF
DNA: TGTGCCATCAGTGAGTCCGGGGGTGGCGGTGAAGCTTTCTTT

size: once
J: TRBJ2-2
D: TRBD2
V: TRBV25-1
CDR3: CASSQRTSGTGELFF
DNA: TGTGCCAGCAGCCAAAGGACTAGCGGGACCGGGGAGCTGTTTTTT

size: NA
J: TRBJ2-2
D: NA
V: TRBV7-7
CDR3: CASSGSRLTGLNTGELFF
DNA: TGTGCCAGCAGCGGATCGAGGTTGACAGGATTAAACACCGGGGAGCTGTTTTTT

size: NA
J: TRBJ1-2
D: NA
V: TRBV6-5
CDR3: CASTGGYGYTF
DNA: TGTGCCAGCACGGGGGGTTATGGCTACACCTTC

size: once
J: TRBJ1-1
D: TRBD1
V: TRBV6-2/TRBV6-3
CDR3: CASSYRTGVWTEAFF
DNA: TGTGCCAGCAGTTATCGAACAGGGGTCTGGACTGAAGCTTTCTTT

size: few
J: TRBJ1-5
D: TRBD1
V: TRBV7-9
CDR3: CASSFQGASNQPQHF
DNA: TGTGCCAGCAGCTTCCAGGGGGCTAGCAATCAGCCCCAGCATTTT

size: NA
J: TRBJ1-1
D: NA
V: TRBV5-1
CDR3: CASSSDGQPRAEAFF
DNA: TGCGCCAGCAGCTCCGATGGGCAGCCGAGGGCTGAAGCTTTCTTT

size: NA
J: TRBJ1-4
D: NA
V: TRBV18
CDR3: CASSPGRDEKLFF
DNA: TGTGCCAGCTCACCTGGGCGGGATGAAAAACTGTTTTTT

size: NA
J: TRBJ1-3
D: NA
V: TRBV6-5
CDR3: CASRLQGSSGNTIYF
DNA: TGTGCCAGCAGGTTACAGGGCTCCTCTGGAAACACCATATATTTT

size: NA
J: TRBJ2-1
D: NA
V: TRBV6-5
CDR3: CASSPPGGRGDEQFF
DNA: TGTGCCAGCAGTCCCCCCGGGGGGCGCGGGGATGAGCAGTTCTTC

size: NA
J: TRBJ1-6
D: TRBD1
V: TRBV7-9
CDR3: CASSKGAGLDSPLHF
DNA: TGTGCCAGCAGCAAGGGGGCAGGGTTGGATTCACCCCTCCACTTT

size: NA
J: TRBJ1-1
D: NA
V: TRBV6-5
CDR3: CASSYGQGRNTEAFF
DNA: TGTGCCAGCAGTTATGGGCAGGGCCGTAACACTGAAGCTTTCTTT

size: NA
J: TRBJ1-1
D: TRBD1
V: TRBV12-3/TRBV12-4
CDR3: CASSFGTGTKAFF
DNA: TGTGCCAGCAGTTTCGGGACAGGTACCAAAGCTTTCTTT

size: once
J: TRBJ1-2
D: NA
V: TRBV28
CDR3: CASSLTGQGYGYTF
DNA: TGTGCCAGCAGTTTAACTGGGCAGGGCTATGGCTACACCTTC

size: NA
J: TRBJ2-1
D: NA
V: TRBV6-5
CDR3: CASSEGLMFRNEQFF
DNA: TGTGCCAGCAGCGAGGGACTCATGTTCAGGAATGAGCAGTTCTTC

size: NA
J: TRBJ1-2
D: TRBD1
V: TRBV27
CDR3: CASGQGSYGYTF
DNA: TGTGCCAGCGGACAGGGGAGCTATGGCTACACCTTC

size: NA
J: TRBJ1-1
D: NA
V: TRBV5-1
CDR3: CASSRLGGNTEAFF
DNA: TGCGCCAGCAGCCGATTAGGGGGGAACACTGAAGCTTTCTTT

size: NA
J: TRBJ2-7
D: TRBD1
V: TRBV7-9
CDR3: CASSLDGQGFSYEQYF
DNA: TGTGCCAGCAGCTTAGACGGACAGGGGTTTTCCTACGAGCAGTACTTC

size: few
J: TRBJ1-5
D: NA
V: TRBV6-1
CDR3: CASSEVGLQIYSNQPQHF
DNA: TGTGCCAGCAGTGAAGTTGGGCTACAGATCTATAGCAATCAGCCCCAGCATTTT

size: NA
J: TRBJ1-2
D: NA
V: TRBV2
CDR3: CASSDGQRTYGYTF
DNA: TGTGCCAGCAGTGACGGACAGAGGACATATGGCTACACCTTC

size: NA
J: TRBJ1-2
D: NA
V: TRBV3-1/TRBV3-2
CDR3: CASSQGSRSNYGYTF
DNA: TGTGCCAGCAGCCAAGGATCCAGGTCTAACTATGGCTACACCTTC

size: NA
J: TRBJ2-7
D: NA
V: TRBV27
CDR3: CASSLWPGTTTYEQYF
DNA: TGTGCCAGCAGTTTATGGCCTGGGACAACTACCTACGAGCAGTACTTC

size: NA
J: TRBJ2-3
D: NA
V: TRBV6-5
CDR3: CASTGGRSQYF
DNA: TGTGCCAGCACGGGGGGCAGGTCGCAGTATTTT

size: NA
J: TRBJ1-6
D: NA
V: TRBV6-1
CDR3: CASSEARGGNSPLHF
DNA: TGTGCCAGCAGTGAAGCCCGGGGGGGGAATTCACCCCTCCACTTT